Detailed here is one T cell receptor beta chain. Its antigen is unidentified. Data came from immunoSEQ multiplex PCR; TCRdb stores just in-frame clones and leaves some out. The data hold approximately 70,000 clones, with 85% observed a single time. Germline values: CDR1 SGHRS, CDR2 YFSETQ. This CDR3 is 17 amino acids long. Trimming took 0 bases from V and 1 from J, leaving 16 bases between them. The data were taken from a study of T cell responses to AZD1222 COVID-19 vaccine. Study-wide results and limits: Elevations in Spike-specific TCR breadth and depth followed administration of two AZD1222 doses. Unmutated variant regions are reportedly the target of nearly half of TCRs that are spike-specific.

Sample: peripheral blood, taken on day 0 of AZD1222 vaccination. This TCR came from an adult in good health. This rearrangement joins TRBV5-1 to TRBJ1-1; TRBD1 might be the D (5 bases). The CDR3, as DNA: TGCGCCAGCAGCTTGGCCCAGGAGGGGAGGGCGAACACTGAAGCTTTCTTT. It codes for CASSLAQEGRANTEAFF.